The following is a T cell receptor (beta chain) sequence with its context. These data belong to a study of blood T cell repertoires in COVID-19. Study as a whole: Samples came from the United States, Italy and Spain, spanning acute and convalescent COVID-19. Sample material is recorded as cDNA or gDNA derived from T cells, B-cell-depleted T cells, or PBMCs.

Original processing notes: It was from reference gene primer amplification that nucleated cell counts were estimated. Sequencing was performed with immunoSEQ multiplex PCR; in TCRdb, only in-frame clones are kept and a portion is missing. V, J and clone size reflect that table, while D and trimming were determined from the DNA. Of approximately 170,000 clones in the sample, 82% were seen once. CDR1 is LGHDT, CDR2 YNNKEL, per germline (reference sequence). This CDR3 is 16 amino acids long. V was pared by 0 bases and J by 1 base, with 7 bases between. The sequence was collected from a woman aged 80 or over with active or convalescent COVID-19. The V gene is TRBV3-1 (or the pseudogene TRBV3-2), the J gene TRBJ1-6; no clear D. Specimen: peripheral blood. The CDR3 DNA follows: TGTGCCAGCAGCCAAGATCCGGGGTCCTATAATTCACCCCTCCACTTT. This sequence encodes CASSQDPGSYNSPLHF.